Shown below are 31 T cell receptor beta chains from a single sample sequenced in a study of cytomegalovirus exposure and HLA in healthy donors. The PCR ran on 60 Vbeta and 13 Jbeta primers. The table came from immunoSEQ multiplex PCR; TCRdb's copy has only in-frame clones and leaves some out. The sample holds 85,000 to 100,000 clones; around four fifths are singletons and the top ten take approximately 5.6%. The sequencing input was PBMCs. These receptors came from a woman younger than 35 in good health and CMV-seropositive.

This clone showed up just once. This rearrangement joins TRBV6-4 to TRBJ1-1; 8 bases agree with TRBD1. This CDR3 contains 15 residues. J lost 7 bases, V lost 7 bases, and 14 bases had no gene match. Germline V lookup: CDR1 MRHNA, CDR2 SNTAGT. The CDR3, as DNA: TGTGCCAGCACCCTCGGACAGGGTAGGGGTGTTGAAGCTTTCTTT. It yields the protein CASTLGQGRGVEAFF.

The chain couples TRBV7-9 to TRBJ2-7; 8 bases are shared with TRBD1. V gave up 4 bases and J gave up 3 bases; unmatched junction bases: 8. The length of the CDR3 is 15 residues. Germline CDR1 is SEHNR and CDR2 is FQNEAQ (reference sequence). CDR3 coding DNA: TGTGCCAGCAGCTACTCCCGAGACAGGGGCTACGAGCAGTACTTC. This gives the protein CASSYSRDRGYEQYF.

The V gene is TRBV5-1, the J gene TRBJ2-1, with D unresolved. Germline CDR1 SGHRS, CDR2 YFSETQ. Trimming pared 1 base from V and 6 bases from J, leaving 11 bases between. This CDR3 has 14 amino acids. This CDR3 is CASSLFPQSNEQFF. The CDR3, as DNA: TGCGCCAGCAGCTTGTTTCCACAGTCCAATGAGCAGTTCTTC.

The chain recombines TRBV11-2 with TRBJ2-7, with D possibly TRBD2 on 6 matching bases. Trimming pared 5 bases from V and 4 bases from J, leaving 15 bases between. The length of the CDR3 is 14 residues. Germline CDR1 reads SGHAT; CDR2 reads FQNNGV. The CDR3 reads CASSRLGVQYEQYF. In DNA form, the CDR3 reads TGTGCCAGCAGCAGACTAGGGGTTCAATACGAGCAGTACTTC. The full variable domain, with the rest looked up from reference TRBV11-2 and TRBJ2-7, is EAGVAQSPRYKIIEKRQSVAFWCNPISGHATLYWYQQILGQGPKLLIQFQNNGVVDDSQLPKDRFSAERLKGVDSTLKIQPAKLEDSAVYLCASSRLGVQYEQYFGPGTRLTVT.

V is TRBV2 and J is TRBJ1-4, with a tentative D call TRBD1 (6 bases). Looked up from germline, CDR1 is SNHLY and CDR2 is FYNNEI. This CDR3 is 14 amino acids long. V lost 7 bases and J 8 bases, leaving 17 bases between the germline ends. CDR3 sequence (DNA): TGTGCCAGCACAAGACAGGCGGTGGGCGAAAAACTGTTTTTT. Amino acid sequence: CASTRQAVGEKLFF.

This clone was picked up one time. The chain employs TRBV5-5 and TRBJ1-5; D perhaps matches TRBD1 (6 bases). This CDR3 has 18 amino acids. V was pared by 0 bases and J by 0 bases, with 16 bases between. Germline CDR1 and CDR2: SGHKS and YYEKEE (reference sequence). CDR3: CASSLAIRGHNSNQPQHF. The CDR3 DNA follows: TGTGCCAGCAGCTTGGCCATTAGGGGACACAATAGCAATCAGCCCCAGCATTTT.

This chain uses TRBV4-1 with TRBJ1-1; 8 bases match TRBD1. This CDR3 spans 14 amino acids. Trimming cost V 2 bases and J 8 bases; bases outside gene matches: 7. The germline CDR1 and CDR2 sequences are MGHRA and YSYEKL. For the CDR3, the DNA is TGCGCCAGCAGCCAATCTCTTCAGGGGGCAGAAGCTTTCTTT. Amino acid sequence: CASSQSLQGAEAFF.

The V and J genes are TRBV13 and TRBJ2-2; TRBD1 matches 9 bases. V gave up 1 base and J gave up 2 bases; unmatched junction bases: 11. The CDR3 totals 19 residues. Germline-derived CDR1 and CDR2 are PRHDT and FYEKMQ (reference sequence). The CDR3 nucleotides are TGTGCCAGCAGCTTAGAATGGTACCGGGGACAGGGCAACACCGGGGAGCTGTTTTTT. It yields the protein CASSLEWYRGQGNTGELFF.

J is TRBJ1-1 and V is TRBV7-9; 8 positions match TRBD1. J was trimmed by 10 bases and V by 3 bases; bases with no gene match: 4. CDR1 and CDR2 from the germline V gene are SEHNR and FQNEAQ (reference sequence). This CDR3 is built from 12 residues. This CDR3 is CASSFGGQVAFF. Here the CDR3 DNA reads TGTGCCAGCAGCTTTGGGGGACAGGTAGCTTTCTTT.

The gene calls are TRBV7-9 and TRBJ2-1, with 8 positions matching TRBD2. This CDR3 is built from 16 residues. CDR1 and CDR2 from the germline V gene are SEHNR and FQNEAQ (reference sequence). Trimming cost V 5 bases and J 4 bases; bases outside gene matches: 10. The CDR3 DNA sequence: TGTGCCAGCAGCCTGCTCGGACTAGCTCAGTACAATGAGCAGTTCTTC. It is translated as CASSLLGLAQYNEQFF.

V gene TRBV6-5 combines with J gene TRBJ1-4; maybe TRBD1 (6 bases). V dropped 6 bases and J dropped 4 bases, with 12 bases sitting between them. This CDR3 has 14 residues. In germline, CDR1 is MNHEY, CDR2 SVGAGI. The CDR3 region is CASSPTGGNEKLFF. The DNA for the CDR3 is TGTGCCAGCAGCCCGACAGGAGGTAATGAAAAACTGTTTTTT.

CDR3 loop: CASSPNAGQDYNEQFF. The CDR3 DNA sequence: TGTGCCAGCTCACCCAACGCTGGACAGGATTACAATGAGCAGTTCTTC. This chain links TRBV18 with TRBJ2-1, with TRBD1 matching over 7 bases. J was trimmed by 4 bases and V by 3 bases; bases with no gene match: 9. Germline V gene lookup returns CDR1 KGHSH and CDR2 LQKENI. The CDR3 covers 16 residues.

This rearrangement joins TRBV4-1 to TRBJ1-2; no firm D call. Germline-derived CDR1 and CDR2 are MGHRA and YSYEKL. This CDR3 spans 15 amino acids. V dropped 1 base and J dropped 6 bases, with 15 bases sitting between them. The chain's CDR3 is CASSQAGSILNGYTF. For the CDR3, the DNA is TGCGCCAGCAGCCAAGCCGGGTCTATACTAAATGGCTACACCTTC.

The chain is built from TRBV5-1 and TRBJ2-3; D is uncertain. Germline V gene lookup returns CDR1 SGHRS and CDR2 YFSETQ. V shed 3 bases and J shed 0 bases, with 17 bases lying between them. The CDR3 spans 17 residues. CDR3 residues: CASSSGPTPPSTDTQYF. In DNA, the CDR3 is TGCGCCAGCAGCTCCGGCCCGACTCCCCCTAGCACAGATACGCAGTATTTT.

V is TRBV4-2 and J is TRBJ2-4; 8 positions match TRBD2. The CDR3 has 15 residues. CDR1 is LGHNA and CDR2 is YNFKEQ in the germline V gene. The J segment lost 12 bases and the V segment lost 6 bases, leaving 16 bases of the junction unmatched. The CDR3: CASSATGTSDSDQYF. As DNA, the CDR3 is TGTGCCAGCAGTGCAACGGGGACTAGTGATTCGGATCAGTACTTC.

This chain uses TRBV5-1 with TRBJ2-2; D call uncertain. The V end was cut by 0 bases, the J end by 8 bases, with 8 bases between. The CDR3 is 13 amino acids. Germline V gives CDR1 SGHRS, CDR2 YFSETQ. DNA for the CDR3: TGCGCCAGCAGCTTGGAGCCTCGAGGGGAGCTGTTTTTT. Its protein is CASSLEPRGELFF.

The genes are TRBV11-2 and TRBJ2-2; the match to TRBD2 covers 7 bases. Germline V gene sequence: CDR1 SGHAT, CDR2 FQNNGV. V was clipped by 4 bases and J by 4 bases; unmatched bases: 15. The CDR3 covers 18 residues. In DNA, the CDR3 is TGTGCCAGCAGCTGGGGTCCGCGGGCGGGAGATGGCACCGGGGAGCTGTTTTTT. Translating gives CASSWGPRAGDGTGELFF.

The V call is TRBV7-3, the J call TRBJ2-2; 8 bases are shared with TRBD2. This CDR3 region has 16 residues. Germline V gives CDR1 SGHTA, CDR2 FQGTGA. The J segment lost 6 bases and the V segment lost 3 bases, leaving 9 bases of the junction unmatched. CDR3 DNA: TGTGCCAGCAGCTTGGCCGGGACTAGAAGCTCCGGGGAGCTGTTTTTT. Translating gives CASSLAGTRSSGELFF.

This clone was recorded once. V usage is TRBV6-6 and J usage is TRBJ2-1; 7 nucleotides line up with TRBD2. The germline CDR1 and CDR2 sequences are MNHNY and SVGAGI (reference sequence). The CDR3 length is 16 residues. The junction had 9 bases not matched to a gene; V was cut back by 3 bases and J by 4 bases. The CDR3 is CASSYIGSSGYNEQFF. DNA for the CDR3: TGTGCCAGCAGTTATATCGGGTCTAGCGGATACAATGAGCAGTTCTTC.

This chain uses TRBV29-1 with TRBJ2-7, with TRBD2 identical over 7 bases. The junction had 4 bases not matched to a gene; V was cut back by 6 bases and J by 5 bases. CDR3 size: 11 residues. Per the germline V gene, CDR1 is SQVTM and CDR2 is ANQGSEA. CDR3: CSVGGGNEQYF. The CDR3 DNA is TGCAGCGTGGGGGGGGGAAACGAGCAGTACTTC.

This clone is a singleton in its sample. The chain recombines TRBV7-2 with TRBJ2-3; D possibly corresponds to TRBD2 (6 bases). Looked up from germline, CDR1 is SGHTA and CDR2 is FQGNSA. The CDR3 loop spans 17 amino acids. Trimming took off 6 bases at V and 2 bases at J, with 21 bases between the two ends. CDR3 protein: CASSPPGGWVSTDTQYF. The CDR3 coding sequence is TGTGCCAGCAGTCCGCCCGGGGGATGGGTTTCCACAGATACGCAGTATTTT.

This clone appeared once. CDR3 amino acids: CASSESGLAAHNEQFF. For the CDR3, the DNA is TGCGCCAGCAGTGAGTCCGGACTAGCGGCCCACAATGAGCAGTTCTTC. The chain combines TRBV10-1 with TRBJ2-1, with 10 bases identical to TRBD2. CDR1 is WNHNN, CDR2 SYGVQD, per germline (reference sequence). The CDR3 runs to 16 residues. V lost 0 bases to trimming and J lost 5 bases; unmatched junction nucleotides: 4.

The V and J genes are TRBV4-1 and TRBJ2-1; D is possibly TRBD2 (6 bases). Trimming stripped 1 base from V and 4 bases from J, with 14 bases between. The CDR3 runs 16 residues. CDR1 is MGHRA, CDR2 YSYEKL, per germline. The CDR3 loop reads CASSQVRGRGYNEQFF. The CDR3 DNA reads as TGCGCCAGCAGCCAAGTAAGGGGTCGGGGGTACAATGAGCAGTTCTTC.

Comments on this clone: One junction end disagrees with the germline gene, perhaps due to a read error. J is TRBJ2-7 and V is TRBV15; 9 bases align to TRBD2. The CDR3 runs 14 residues. Germline CDR1 is LNHNV and CDR2 is YYDKDF (reference sequence). In DNA form, the CDR3 reads TGTGCCACCAGCAGGGGACTAGCCTCCAACGAGCAGTACTTC. Translating gives CATSRGLASNEQYF.

This chain connects TRBV6-1 to TRBJ2-6; D remains ambiguous. Trimming took off 3 bases at V and 1 base at J, with 10 bases between the two ends. CDR1 is MNHNS and CDR2 is SASEGT in the germline V gene. The CDR3 consists of 16 residues. The CDR3 here is CASSDPLASGANVLTF. The CDR3 coding sequence is TGTGCCAGCAGTGATCCCCTGGCTTCTGGGGCCAACGTCCTGACTTTC.

V is TRBV5-1 and J is TRBJ2-1, with TRBD2 matching over 8 bases. Trimming took 5 bases from V and 8 from J; bases not matched to a gene: 12. CDR1 and CDR2 (germline): SGHRS, YFSETQ. The CDR3 covers 15 residues. CDR3 nucleotides: TGCGCCAGCAGGTTGAGTTCCGGGAGGGCCGATGAGCAGTTCTTC. Protein sequence: CASRLSSGRADEQFF.

This chain joins TRBV30 and TRBJ2-7; 7 bases agree with TRBD2. With 4 bases clipped from V and 4 bases from J, the junction kept 13 bases outside the gene matches. CDR1 and CDR2 (germline): GTSNPN, SVGIG (reference sequence). The CDR3 is 15 amino acids. The chain's CDR3 is CAWIWIRGSMYEQYF. CDR3 bases: TGTGCCTGGATTTGGATACGCGGGAGTATGTACGAGCAGTACTTC.

The chain carries TRBV5-1 and TRBJ1-3; the D is unclear. The germline gives CDR1 SGHRS, CDR2 YFSETQ. Trimming shortened V by 0 bases and J by 16 bases, and 17 bases separated the two germline ends. The CDR3 totals 13 residues. CDR3 sequence reads: CASSLESAANKYF. The CDR3 DNA is TGCGCCAGCAGCTTGGAATCCGCCGCGAATAAGTATTTT. Combining the CDR3 with reference TRBV5-1 and TRBJ1-3 gives the whole variable domain KAGVTQTPRYLIKTRGQQVTLSCSPISGHRSVSWYQQTPGQGLQFLFEYFSETQRNKGNFPGRFSGRQFSNSRSEMNVSTLELGDSALYLCASSLESAANKYFGEGSWLTVV.

The gene calls are TRBV5-6 and TRBJ1-2; possible D gene TRBD1, 5 bases. CDR1 and CDR2 (germline): SGHDT, YYEEEE. Trimming cost V 4 bases and J 11 bases, with 18 bases left between them. CDR3 length equals 13 residues. CDR3 bases: TGTGCCAGCAGCCATGTCGCCGGGACTTCGTACACCTTC. It encodes CASSHVAGTSYTF.

The gene calls are TRBV9 and TRBJ2-5; D is possibly TRBD2 (5 bases). The CDR3 runs to 14 residues. Germline V gene lookup returns CDR1 SGDLS and CDR2 YYNGEE. V was clipped by 2 bases and J by 5 bases, with 13 bases between them. CDR3 amino acids: CASSVDWNKETQYF. The DNA of the CDR3 is TGTGCCAGCAGCGTGGACTGGAATAAGGAGACCCAGTACTTC. The full variable domain, rest sourced from reference TRBV9 and TRBJ2-5, is DSGVTQTPKHLITATGQRVTLRCSPRSGDLSVYWYQQSLDQGLQFLIQYYNGEERAKGNILERFSAQQFPDLHSELNLSSLELGDSALYFCASSVDWNKETQYFGPGTRLLVL.

This clone appeared a single time. This rearrangement joins TRBV9 to TRBJ1-2; D may be TRBD1 (6 bases). The V and J ends lost 4 bases and 4 bases respectively, with 20 bases between them. CDR1 and CDR2 from the germline V gene are SGDLS and YYNGEE. CDR3 size: 16 residues. The CDR3 is CASSQKGGGDSYGYTF. DNA for the CDR3: TGTGCCAGCAGCCAGAAGGGGGGGGGAGACAGCTATGGCTACACCTTC.